These 21 T cell receptor beta chains were all obtained from the same sample, sequenced in a study of neoadjuvant nivolumab and ipilimumab in lung cancer. Measured with immunoSEQ multiplex PCR; TCRdb has only the in-frame clones, and not every one. The repertoire includes approximately 31,000 clones, roughly nine tenths of them detected once, and 2% to 2.5% sits in the top ten. The input for sequencing was peripheral blood, taken after neoadjuvant nivolumab, alone or with ipilimumab, at or shortly before surgery. The receptor set was obtained from an adult with non-small cell lung cancer.

The chain is built from TRBV6-1 and TRBJ2-5, with TRBD2 matching 8 bases. This CDR3 has 14 amino acids. The germline gives CDR1 MNHNS, CDR2 SASEGT. V shed 4 bases and J 5 bases; nucleotides not matched to a gene: 6. The CDR3 loop is CASSAGGRRETQYF. In DNA, the CDR3 is TGTGCCAGCAGTGCGGGCGGGAGGCGGGAGACCCAGTACTTC.

The genes are TRBV4-1 and TRBJ2-1; 7 nucleotides agree with TRBD2. With 0 bases clipped from V and 11 bases from J, the junction kept 1 base outside the gene matches. The CDR3 contains 12 residues. Germline V gene data show CDR1 as MGHRA and CDR2 as YSYEKL. The CDR3 is CASSQEAGKQFF. CDR3 sequence (DNA): TGCGCCAGCAGCCAAGAAGCGGGAAAGCAGTTCTTC.

The chain combines TRBV10-3 with TRBJ2-7, with a weak D call TRBD2 (5 bases). CDR1 is ENHRY, CDR2 SYGVKD, per germline. V lost 2 bases to trimming and J lost 7 bases, with 9 bases between them. The CDR3 covers 12 residues. The CDR3 nucleotides read TGTGCCATCAGTGAGGAGCCGGGGGAGCAGTACTTC. Encoded protein: CAISEEPGEQYF.

The rearrangement links TRBV5-1 to TRBJ2-7, with TRBD1 matching 9 bases. This CDR3 is built from 15 residues. Germline CDR1 and CDR2: SGHRS and YFSETQ. V was clipped by 0 bases and J by 3 bases; unmatched bases: 4. CDR3 residues: CASSLAGQGIYEQYF. The CDR3, as DNA: TGCGCCAGCAGCTTGGCGGGACAGGGAATCTACGAGCAGTACTTC.

The V and J genes are TRBV9 and TRBJ2-5; 9 bases align to TRBD2. This CDR3 contains 15 residues. V lost 0 bases to trimming and J lost 5 bases; unmatched junction nucleotides: 5. Germline-derived CDR1 and CDR2 are SGDLS and YYNGEE. CDR3 sequence (DNA): TGTGCCAGCAGCGTAGCGGCGGGAGGGCCGGAGACCCAGTACTTC. As protein: CASSVAAGGPETQYF.

Worth noting for this clone: Other DNA sequences in this specimen translate into the identical CDR3. The chain recombines TRBV29-1 with TRBJ1-4; perhaps TRBD1 as D (6 bases). This CDR3 has 11 residues. Germline CDR1 and CDR2: SQVTM and ANQGSEA. With 7 bases removed from V and 5 bases from J, the gap between germline ends came to 8 bases. CDR3 nucleotides: TGCAGCGGGACAGTAAATGAAAAACTGTTTTTT. Translation gives CSGTVNEKLFF. The complete variable domain, with remaining parts taken from reference TRBV29-1 and TRBJ1-4, reads SAVISQKPSRDICQRGTSLTIQCQVDSQVTMMFWYRQQPGQSLTLIATANQGSEATYESGFVIDKFPISRPNLTFSTLTVSNMSPEDSSIYLCSGTVNEKLFFGSGTQLSVL.

The chain employs TRBV7-3 and TRBJ2-5, with D tentatively TRBD1 or TRBD2 (6 bases each). CDR1 and CDR2 from the germline V gene are SGHTA and FQGTGA. Trimming stripped 0 bases from V and 2 bases from J, with 16 bases between. The CDR3 has 17 residues. This chain's CDR3 is CASSLTGGPGPQETQYF. In DNA form, the CDR3 reads TGTGCCAGCAGCTTAACTGGGGGGCCGGGTCCTCAAGAGACCCAGTACTTC.

This chain connects TRBV7-2 to TRBJ2-4; 11 nucleotides agree with TRBD2. J lost 9 bases, V lost 6 bases, and 13 bases had no gene match. The CDR3 has 16 amino acids. CDR1 is SGHTA and CDR2 is FQGNSA in the germline V gene. DNA for the CDR3: TGTGCCAGCAGTCCCGATAGCGGGAGGGCTTCGGGCATTCAGTACTTC. Its translation: CASSPDSGRASGIQYF.

The chain couples TRBV7-9 to TRBJ2-3, with TRBD1 matching 12 bases. J gave up 2 bases and V 5 bases, and 5 bases lay outside the gene matches. Germline values: CDR1 SEHNR, CDR2 FQNEAQ (reference sequence). The CDR3 covers 16 residues. CDR3 in amino acids: CASSLRDRGLTDTQYF. For the CDR3, the DNA is TGTGCCAGCAGCCTGCGGGACAGGGGGCTCACAGATACGCAGTATTTT. Variable domain in full (rest from reference TRBV7-9 and TRBJ2-3): DTGVSQNPRHKITKRGQNVTFRCDPISEHNRLYWYRQTLGQGPEFLTYFQNEAQLEKSRLLSDRFSAERPKGSFSTLEIQRTEQGDSAMYLCASSLRDRGLTDTQYFGPGTRLTVL.

The chain links TRBV5-6 to TRBJ2-1; no clear D. V lost 10 bases and J lost 0, with 11 bases in between. Germline V gene data show CDR1 as SGHDT and CDR2 as YYEEEE. The CDR3 extends over 13 amino acids. CDR3 DNA sequence: TGTGCCTCTAAGACGGACTCCTACAATGAGCAGTTCTTC. This translates into CASKTDSYNEQFF.

This clone was seen a few times. This chain connects TRBV4-1 to TRBJ1-2; D ambiguous. CDR1 and CDR2 from the germline V gene are MGHRA and YSYEKL. CDR3 size: 15 residues. The V end was cut by 4 bases, the J end by 1 base, with 13 bases between. This CDR3 reads CASSLGNNFNYGYTF. The CDR3 DNA sequence: TGCGCCAGCAGCCTAGGAAACAATTTTAACTATGGCTACACCTTC.

This clone was seen only once. The rearrangement joins TRBV4-1 to TRBJ2-3; D tentatively reads TRBD1 or TRBD2 (5 bases each). Germline assignment: CDR1 MGHRA and CDR2 YSYEKL. This CDR3 contains 14 residues. V dropped 2 bases and J dropped 14 bases, with 20 bases sitting between them. The CDR3 loop is CASSQPEGPYQGYF. The CDR3 coding sequence is TGCGCCAGCAGCCAACCTGAGGGGCCCTATCAAGGGTATTTT.

As for this clone: This CDR3 is also generated by other DNA sequences in the sample. V gene TRBV10-3 combines with J gene TRBJ2-1; no reliable D call. The length of the CDR3 is 12 residues. The V gene's germline CDR1 is ENHRY and CDR2 SYGVKD. Trimming cost V 2 bases and J 5 bases, with 4 bases left between them. Written as DNA, the CDR3 is TGTGCCATCAGTGAGGAGCACAATGAGCAGTTCTTC. It is translated as CAISEEHNEQFF.

This sequence joins TRBV2 and TRBJ1-1, with D unresolved. Between the trimmed V and J ends, which lost 8 bases and 0 bases, there was a span of 10 bases. Per germline, CDR1 SNHLY and CDR2 FYNNEI. CDR3 length: 13 amino acids. The CDR3 coding sequence is TGTGCCAGCGGTCTAAAGATGAACACTGAAGCTTTCTTT. It translates to CASGLKMNTEAFF.

CDR3 residues: CASSGGEGNEQFF. In DNA, the CDR3 is TGTGCCAGCAGTGGTGGTGAAGGAAATGAGCAGTTCTTC. The chain has TRBV6-4 and TRBJ2-1; D is undetermined. CDR1 is MRHNA, CDR2 SNTAGT, per germline. The ends were cut back, 4 bases at V and 7 bases at J, with 11 bases in the middle. CDR3 length: 13 amino acids.

The chain carries TRBV5-1 and TRBJ2-7, with D uncertain. This CDR3 contains 14 residues. Trimming pared 2 bases from V and 3 bases from J, leaving 12 bases between. The germline V gene has CDR1 SGHRS and CDR2 YFSETQ. In DNA form, the CDR3 reads TGCGCCAGCAGCTTCGACGGGTCCGGCTACGAGCAGTACTTC. Amino acids: CASSFDGSGYEQYF.

The chain has TRBV7-2 and TRBJ2-1, with 9 bases identical to TRBD2. In germline, CDR1 is SGHTA, CDR2 FQGNSA. V shed 5 bases and J 10 bases; nucleotides not matched to a gene: 3. The CDR3 sequence is 12 residues long. The CDR3 DNA reads as TGTGCCAGCAGCCCAGCGGGGGGAGAGCAGTTCTTC. Translation: CASSPAGGEQFF.

J is TRBJ1-3 and V is TRBV7-9; no clear D. This CDR3 is 11 amino acids long. The germline gives CDR1 SEHNR, CDR2 FQNEAQ (reference sequence). Trimming cost V 4 bases and J 2 bases, with 0 bases left between them. The CDR3 is CASSSGNTIYF. The CDR3 DNA reads TGTGCCAGCAGCTCTGGAAACACCATATATTTT.

The chain links TRBV6-5 to TRBJ2-7; D ambiguous. Trimming removed 7 bases at V and 5 bases at J, with 18 bases between. Per the germline V gene, CDR1 is MNHEY and CDR2 is SVGAGI. CDR3 size: 14 residues. The chain's CDR3 is CASTRSPGNDEQYF. CDR3 coding DNA: TGTGCCAGCACACGTTCCCCTGGGAACGACGAGCAGTACTTC.

The chain recombines TRBV10-3 with TRBJ2-5; no clear D gene. This CDR3 spans 13 amino acids. V shed 2 bases and J shed 0 bases, with 4 bases lying between them. Germline V gene data show CDR1 as ENHRY and CDR2 as SYGVKD. The CDR3 bases are TGTGCCATCAGTGAGGTGTACCAAGAGACCCAGTACTTC. Translation gives CAISEVYQETQYF.

This sequence joins TRBV6-1 and TRBJ1-2; a weak D match, TRBD1 (6 bases). The germline CDR1 and CDR2 sequences are MNHNS and SASEGT. V was shortened by 6 bases and J by 7 bases, with 15 bases between the two germline ends. The CDR3 is 13 amino acids. The CDR3 loop is CASSPKGGTGYTF. The CDR3 coding sequence is TGTGCCAGCAGCCCTAAAGGGGGGACTGGCTACACCTTC.